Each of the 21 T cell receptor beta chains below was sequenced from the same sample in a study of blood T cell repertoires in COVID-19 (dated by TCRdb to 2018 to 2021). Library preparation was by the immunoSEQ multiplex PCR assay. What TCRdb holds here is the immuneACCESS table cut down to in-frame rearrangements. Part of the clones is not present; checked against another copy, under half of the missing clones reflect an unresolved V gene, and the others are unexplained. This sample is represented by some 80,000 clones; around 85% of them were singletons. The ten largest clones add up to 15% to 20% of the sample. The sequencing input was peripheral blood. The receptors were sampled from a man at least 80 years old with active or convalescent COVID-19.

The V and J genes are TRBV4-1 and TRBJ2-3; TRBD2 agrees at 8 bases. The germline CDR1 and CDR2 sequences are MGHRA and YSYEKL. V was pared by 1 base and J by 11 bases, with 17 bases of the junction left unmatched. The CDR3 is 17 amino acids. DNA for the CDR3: TGCGCCAGCAGCCAAGGATTAGCGGGATACCGATGGGGTGGGCAGTATTTT. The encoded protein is CASSQGLAGYRWGGQYF.

The CDR3 DNA sequence: TGTGCCAGCAGCTCCTCTAAGGGGGGCACAGATACGCAGTATTTT. Its translation is CASSSSKGGTDTQYF. V usage is TRBV6-5 and J usage is TRBJ2-3; TRBD1 might be the D (6 bases). CDR1 is MNHEY, CDR2 SVGAGI, per germline. The germline V and J ends were trimmed by 6 bases and 1 base, with 14 bases remaining between them. The length of the CDR3 is 15 residues.

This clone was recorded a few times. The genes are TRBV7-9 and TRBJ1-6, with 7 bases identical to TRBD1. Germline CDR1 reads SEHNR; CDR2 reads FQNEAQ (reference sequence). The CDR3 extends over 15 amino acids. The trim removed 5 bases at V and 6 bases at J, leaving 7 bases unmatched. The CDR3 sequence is CASSQTGQANSPLHF. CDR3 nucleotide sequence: TGTGCCAGCAGCCAAACAGGACAGGCTAATTCACCCCTCCACTTT. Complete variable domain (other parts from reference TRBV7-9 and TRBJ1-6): DTGVSQNPRHKITKRGQNVTFRCDPISEHNRLYWYRQTLGQGPEFLTYFQNEAQLEKSRLLSDRFSAERPKGSFSTLEIQRTEQGDSAMYLCASSQTGQANSPLHFGNGTRLTVT.

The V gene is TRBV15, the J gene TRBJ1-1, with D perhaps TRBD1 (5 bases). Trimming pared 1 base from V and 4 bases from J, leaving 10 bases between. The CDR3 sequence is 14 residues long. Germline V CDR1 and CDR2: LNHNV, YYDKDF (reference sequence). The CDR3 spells CATSRGPQGTEAFF. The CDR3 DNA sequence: TGTGCCACCAGCAGAGGACCCCAGGGCACTGAAGCTTTCTTT. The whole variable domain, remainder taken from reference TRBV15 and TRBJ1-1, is DAMVIQNPRYQVTQFGKPVTLSCSQTLNHNVMYWYQQKSSQAPKLLFHYYDKDFNNEADTPDNFQSRRPNTSFCFLDIRSPGLGDTAMYLCATSRGPQGTEAFFGQGTRLTVV.

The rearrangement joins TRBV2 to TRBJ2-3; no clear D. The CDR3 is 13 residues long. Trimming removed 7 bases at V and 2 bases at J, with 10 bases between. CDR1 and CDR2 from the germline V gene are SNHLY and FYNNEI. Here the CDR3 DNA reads TGTGCCAGCAATGGGCCCACCACAGATACGCAGTATTTT. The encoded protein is CASNGPTTDTQYF. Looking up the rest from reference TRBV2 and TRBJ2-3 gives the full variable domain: EPEVTQTPSHQVTQMGQEVILRCVPISNHLYFYWYRQILGQKVEFLVSFYNNEISEKSEIFDDQFSVERPDGSNFTLKIRSTKLEDSAMYFCASNGPTTDTQYFGPGTRLTVL.

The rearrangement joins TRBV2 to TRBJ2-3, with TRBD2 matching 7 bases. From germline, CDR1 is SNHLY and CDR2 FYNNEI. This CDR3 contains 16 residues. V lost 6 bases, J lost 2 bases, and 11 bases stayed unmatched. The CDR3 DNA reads TGTGCCAGCAGCCCGGTTTCGGCGGGGGTCACAGATACGCAGTATTTT. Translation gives CASSPVSAGVTDTQYF.

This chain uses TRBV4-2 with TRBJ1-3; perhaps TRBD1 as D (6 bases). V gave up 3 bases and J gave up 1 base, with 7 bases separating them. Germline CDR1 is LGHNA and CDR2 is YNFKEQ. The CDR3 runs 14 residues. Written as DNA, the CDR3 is TGTGCCAGCAGCCATGGGACATCTGGAAACACCATATATTTT. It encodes CASSHGTSGNTIYF.

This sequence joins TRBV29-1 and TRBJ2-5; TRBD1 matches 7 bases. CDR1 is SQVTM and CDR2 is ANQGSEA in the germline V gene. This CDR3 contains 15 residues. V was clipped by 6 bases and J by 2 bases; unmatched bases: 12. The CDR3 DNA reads TGCAGCGTCAACCCCGGGGCCAGGGGGCAAGAGACCCAGTACTTC. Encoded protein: CSVNPGARGQETQYF.

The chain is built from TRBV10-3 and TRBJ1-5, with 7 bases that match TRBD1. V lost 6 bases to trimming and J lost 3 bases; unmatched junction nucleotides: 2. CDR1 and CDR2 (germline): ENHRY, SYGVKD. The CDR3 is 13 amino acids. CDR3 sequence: CAISDRVNQPQHF. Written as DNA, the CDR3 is TGTGCCATCAGCGACAGGGTCAATCAGCCCCAGCATTTT.

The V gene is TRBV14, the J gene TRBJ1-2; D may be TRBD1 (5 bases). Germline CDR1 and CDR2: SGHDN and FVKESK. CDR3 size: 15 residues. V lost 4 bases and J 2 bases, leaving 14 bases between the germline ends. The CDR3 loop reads CASSLLPGVNYGYTF. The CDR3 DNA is TGTGCCAGCAGCCTCCTTCCGGGGGTAAACTATGGCTACACCTTC.

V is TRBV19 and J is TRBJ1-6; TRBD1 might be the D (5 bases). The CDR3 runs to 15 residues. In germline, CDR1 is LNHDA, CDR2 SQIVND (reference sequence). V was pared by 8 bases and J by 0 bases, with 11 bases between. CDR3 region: CASLDTSSYNSPLHF. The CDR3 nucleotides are TGTGCCAGTCTGGACACGAGCTCCTATAATTCACCCCTCCACTTT.

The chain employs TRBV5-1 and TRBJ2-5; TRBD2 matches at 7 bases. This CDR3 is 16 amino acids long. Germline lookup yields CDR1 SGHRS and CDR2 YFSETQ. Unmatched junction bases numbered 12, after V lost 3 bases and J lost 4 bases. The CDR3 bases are TGCGCCAGCAGCTGGTCCCCGGGGGGAGAACTAGAGACCCAGTACTTC. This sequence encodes CASSWSPGGELETQYF.

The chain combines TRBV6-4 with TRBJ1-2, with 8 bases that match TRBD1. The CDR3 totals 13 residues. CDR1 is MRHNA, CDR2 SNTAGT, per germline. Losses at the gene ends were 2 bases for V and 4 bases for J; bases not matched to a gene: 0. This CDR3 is CASSDTGGYGYTF. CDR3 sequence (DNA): TGTGCCAGCAGTGACACAGGGGGCTATGGCTACACCTTC.

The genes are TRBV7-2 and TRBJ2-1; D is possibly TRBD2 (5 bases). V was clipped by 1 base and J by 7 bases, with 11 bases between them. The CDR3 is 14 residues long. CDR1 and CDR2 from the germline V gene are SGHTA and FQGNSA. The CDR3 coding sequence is TGTGCCAGCAGCTTAGGAGGGAGTATGAATGAGCAGTTCTTC. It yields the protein CASSLGGSMNEQFF.

CDR3 DNA: TGTGCCAGTAGTCGGCAGGACTATGGCTACACCTTC. Its protein product is CASSRQDYGYTF. The chain joins TRBV19 to TRBJ1-2; D is undetermined. Germline loops: CDR1 LNHDA, CDR2 SQIVND (reference sequence). CDR3 length: 12 amino acids. V dropped 5 bases and J dropped 3 bases, with 7 bases sitting between them.

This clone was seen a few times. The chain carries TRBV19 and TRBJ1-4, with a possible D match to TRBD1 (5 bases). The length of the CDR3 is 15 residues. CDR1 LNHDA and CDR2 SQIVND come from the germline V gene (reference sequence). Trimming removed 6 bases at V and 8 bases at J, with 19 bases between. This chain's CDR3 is CASRSGGTGGEKLFF. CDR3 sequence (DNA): TGTGCCAGTAGAAGTGGCGGGACTGGAGGGGAAAAACTGTTTTTT.

The CDR3 nucleotides are TGTGCCAGCAGTGAACAATTCGACAGTTATAGCAATCAGCCCCAGCATTTT. It codes for CASSEQFDSYSNQPQHF. The rearrangement joins TRBV6-1 to TRBJ1-5; D possibly corresponds to TRBD1 (5 bases). The V end lost 2 bases, the J end lost 0 bases, and 14 bases lay between the germline ends. The CDR3 totals 17 residues. Germline lookup yields CDR1 MNHNS and CDR2 SASEGT.

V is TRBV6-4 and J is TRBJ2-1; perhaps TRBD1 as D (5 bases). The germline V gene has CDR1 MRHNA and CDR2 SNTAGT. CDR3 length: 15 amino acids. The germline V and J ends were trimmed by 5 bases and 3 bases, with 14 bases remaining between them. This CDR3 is CASSLPDTHYNEQFF. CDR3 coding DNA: TGTGCCAGCAGTCTTCCGGACACCCACTACAATGAGCAGTTCTTC.

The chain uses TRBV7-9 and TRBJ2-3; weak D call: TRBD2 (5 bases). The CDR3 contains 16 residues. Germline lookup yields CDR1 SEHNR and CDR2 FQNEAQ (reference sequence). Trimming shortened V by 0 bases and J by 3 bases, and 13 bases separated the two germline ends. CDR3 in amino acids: CASSLASGVRTDTQYF. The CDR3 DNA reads TGTGCCAGCAGCTTAGCGTCCGGGGTTCGGACAGATACGCAGTATTTT.

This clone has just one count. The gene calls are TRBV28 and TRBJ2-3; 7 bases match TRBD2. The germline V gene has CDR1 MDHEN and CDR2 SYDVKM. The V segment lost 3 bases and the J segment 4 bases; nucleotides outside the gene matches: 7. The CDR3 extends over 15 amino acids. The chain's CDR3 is CASSLAAAGADTQYF. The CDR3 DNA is TGTGCCAGCAGTTTGGCGGCGGCGGGGGCAGATACGCAGTATTTT.

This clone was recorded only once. The DNA for the CDR3 is TGTGCCAGCAGCTTAGAAGGGGGCGCGAGTGGAAACACCATATATTTT. Its translation is CASSLEGGASGNTIYF. The chain combines TRBV7-9 with TRBJ1-3; 7 positions match TRBD1. V shed 1 base, J shed 3 bases, and the junction held 6 bases outside the gene matches. CDR1 SEHNR and CDR2 FQNEAQ come from the germline V gene (reference sequence). This CDR3 has 16 amino acids.